This TCR beta chain was captured by sequencing in a study of OX40 agonist ivuxolimab in advanced cancers. Whole-study context: Ivuxolimab, which patients received intravenously every 2 weeks, was dosed at 0.01 to 10 mg/kg.

Repertoires were generated with immunoSEQ multiplex PCR, while TCRdb's copy carries only in-frame clones and drops some. The profile shows 65,000 to 85,000 clones, approximately 79% of them singletons. This specimen was CD4+ or CD8+ T cells sorted from blood, taken in a trial of the OX40 agonist ivuxolimab. This TCR was recovered from an adult with an advanced solid tumor such as melanoma, head and neck, liver or kidney cancer.

For the CDR3, the DNA is TGTGCCAGCAGCGTCGGGACGGCCCGGAACACCATATATTTT. It yields the protein CASSVGTARNTIYF. V and J are TRBV9 and TRBJ1-3; maybe TRBD1 (5 bases). This CDR3 contains 14 residues. Germline V CDR1 and CDR2: SGDLS, YYNGEE. V lost 2 bases and J lost 7, with 13 bases in between.